What follows are 17 T cell receptor beta chains derived from one specimen sequenced in a study of cytotoxic CD8 clonotypes in ibrutinib-treated CLL. Assay used: immunoSEQ multiplex PCR; TCRdb lists only in-frame clones, some missing. The data hold 65,000 to 95,000 clones, with just over 85% observed a single time. Sequencing was performed on PBMCs, taken before ibrutinib treatment. The source is a human donor with chronic lymphocytic leukemia.

V is TRBV19 and J is TRBJ2-6; D not certain. The CDR3 totals 20 residues. Trimming removed 2 bases from V and 0 bases from J, with 20 bases in between. Germline CDR1 reads LNHDA; CDR2 reads SQIVND (reference sequence). The CDR3 spells CASSISRSRSEDSGANVLTF. The CDR3 DNA follows: TGTGCCAGTAGTATAAGCCGGTCGCGGAGCGAAGACTCTGGGGCCAACGTCCTGACTTTC.

V gene TRBV5-1 combines with J gene TRBJ2-3; the D is unclear. Trimming removed 0 bases from V and 6 bases from J, with 11 bases in between. CDR1 SGHRS and CDR2 YFSETQ come from the germline V gene. This CDR3 contains 14 residues. The CDR3 loop reads CASSLGDLEDTQYF. The CDR3, as DNA: TGCGCCAGCAGCTTGGGAGACCTGGAGGATACGCAGTATTTT.

The rearrangement links TRBV23-1 to TRBJ2-1; possible D gene TRBD1, 6 bases. TRBV23-1 is noted as an ORF with a role that remains uncertain. This CDR3 comprises 16 residues. V was shortened by 2 bases and J by 0 bases, with 11 bases between the two germline ends. In nucleotides, the CDR3 is TGCGCCAGCAGTCAAACTGGGGGCGGCTCCTACAATGAGCAGTTCTTC. Translating it yields CASSQTGGGSYNEQFF.

The chain has TRBV5-6 and TRBJ1-1; the D is unclear. The V gene lost 2 bases and the J gene lost 0 bases, with 2 bases spanning the gap. Germline V gives CDR1 SGHDT, CDR2 YYEEEE. The CDR3 has 12 residues. The CDR3 loop reads CASSFLNTEAFF. CDR3 coding DNA: TGTGCCAGCAGCTTCCTGAACACTGAAGCTTTCTTT.

The rearrangement links TRBV18 to TRBJ2-7; TRBD2 is a possible D gene (6 bases). The V end lost 3 bases, the J end lost 6 bases, and 12 bases lay between the germline ends. This CDR3 spans 13 amino acids. Germline loops: CDR1 KGHSH, CDR2 LQKENI. CDR3 loop: CASSPGGRFEQYF. The CDR3 nucleotides read TGTGCCAGCTCACCGGGGGGTCGGTTCGAGCAGTACTTC.

V usage is TRBV4-1 and J usage is TRBJ2-1; 9 nucleotides align to TRBD2. The CDR3 is made up of 16 amino acids. V lost 1 base, J lost 7 bases, and 8 bases stayed unmatched. The germline V gene has CDR1 MGHRA and CDR2 YSYEKL. The CDR3 reads CASSQALAGGPNEQFF. In DNA form, the CDR3 reads TGCGCCAGCAGCCAAGCTCTGGCGGGAGGGCCGAATGAGCAGTTCTTC.

This clone has more than one count but fewer than ten. V gene TRBV6-1 combines with J gene TRBJ1-2; tentative D call: TRBD1 (6 bases). Trimming cost V 0 bases and J 8 bases, with 19 bases left between them. This CDR3 is 16 amino acids long. The germline CDR1 and CDR2 sequences are MNHNS and SASEGT. Here the CDR3 reads CASSEAAQGAAVGYTF. The CDR3, as DNA: TGTGCCAGCAGTGAAGCGGCACAGGGAGCGGCAGTCGGCTACACCTTC.

This clone was seen a handful of times. The V gene is TRBV7-2, the J gene TRBJ2-2; TRBD1 is a possible D gene (6 bases). From germline, CDR1 is SGHTA and CDR2 FQGNSA. The ends were cut back, 2 bases at V and 0 bases at J, with 16 bases in the middle. CDR3 length: 18 amino acids. The CDR3 coding sequence is TGTGCCAGCAGCTTACTCCCTGTAGGGGGAACGAACACCGGGGAGCTGTTTTTT. Amino acid sequence: CASSLLPVGGTNTGELFF.

The rearrangement joins TRBV6-5 to TRBJ2-4; 9 bases line up with TRBD2. CDR3 size: 15 residues. CDR1 MNHEY and CDR2 SVGAGI come from the germline V gene. V shed 7 bases, J shed 6 bases, and the junction held 10 bases outside the gene matches. In DNA form, the CDR3 reads TGTGCCAGCACCAACAGCGGGGGGCCGGGAAACATTCAGTACTTC. Amino acids: CASTNSGGPGNIQYF.

This chain uses TRBV7-2 with TRBJ2-7; 9 bases fit TRBD2. Unmatched junction bases numbered 7, after V lost 2 bases and J lost 2 bases. The germline V gene has CDR1 SGHTA and CDR2 FQGNSA. This CDR3 has 16 residues. The CDR3 is CASSLPSSGNPYEQYF. Here the CDR3 DNA reads TGTGCCAGCAGCTTACCTTCTAGCGGGAATCCCTACGAGCAGTACTTC.

The chain joins TRBV7-9 to TRBJ2-1, with 14 bases lining up with TRBD2. Losses at the gene ends were 6 bases for V and 5 bases for J; bases not matched to a gene: 6. CDR1 is SEHNR, CDR2 FQNEAQ, per germline (reference sequence). The CDR3 totals 16 residues. The CDR3 is CASRPRTSGRNNEQFF. DNA for the CDR3: TGTGCCAGCAGACCCCGGACTAGCGGGAGGAACAATGAGCAGTTCTTC.

The J gene is TRBJ2-1, the V gene TRBV5-1, with 11 nucleotides matching TRBD2. The trim removed 3 bases at V and 6 bases at J, leaving 8 bases unmatched. CDR1 SGHRS and CDR2 YFSETQ come from the germline V gene. There are 16 residues in the CDR3. The CDR3 loop is CASSSLLAGVPNEQFF. CDR3 sequence (DNA): TGCGCCAGCAGCTCTCTACTAGCGGGAGTACCCAATGAGCAGTTCTTC.

This chain connects TRBV5-1 to TRBJ1-4, with 7 bases identical to TRBD1. V lost 1 base and J lost 6; bases outside the gene matches: 3. The germline gives CDR1 SGHRS, CDR2 YFSETQ. The CDR3 is made up of 14 amino acids. The CDR3 is CASSLKGAHEKLFF. CDR3 sequence (DNA): TGCGCCAGCAGCTTGAAGGGGGCTCATGAAAAACTGTTTTTT.

V gene TRBV2 combines with J gene TRBJ2-3; no definite D call. V was cut by 3 bases and J by 4 bases, with 5 bases left in between. Germline V CDR1 and CDR2: SNHLY, FYNNEI. This CDR3 spans 12 amino acids. The CDR3 reads CASSDHSDTQYF. CDR3 nucleotides: TGTGCCAGCAGTGACCATTCAGATACGCAGTATTTT.

This clone was counted a single time. DNA of the CDR3: TGCGCCAGCAGCTCATCCGGGACTACCACAGATACGCAGTATTTT. Translation gives CASSSSGTTTDTQYF. V usage is TRBV5-1 and J usage is TRBJ2-3, with TRBD2 matching 7 bases. The CDR3 length is 15 residues. Germline V gives CDR1 SGHRS, CDR2 YFSETQ. V lost 3 bases to trimming and J lost 2 bases; unmatched junction nucleotides: 6.

This rearrangement joins TRBV5-8 to TRBJ1-2; D may be TRBD1 (5 bases). Trimming removed 4 bases at V and 8 bases at J, with 15 bases between. The CDR3 runs 13 residues. Germline V gene sequence: CDR1 SGHTS, CDR2 YDEGEE. CDR3 nucleotide sequence: TGTGCCAGCAGCCCGGGGGGGTACAACGGCTACACCTTC. This sequence encodes CASSPGGYNGYTF. The variable domain in full, with the rest retrieved from reference TRBV5-8 and TRBJ1-2, is EAGVTQSPTHLIKTRGQQATLRCSPISGHTSVYWYQQALGLGLQFLLWYDEGEERNRGNFPPRFSGRQFPNYSSELNVNALELEDSALYLCASSPGGYNGYTFGSGTRLTVV.

This clone was seen a handful of times. The chain has TRBV4-1 and TRBJ1-3, with TRBD1 matching over 8 bases. Germline V lookup: CDR1 MGHRA, CDR2 YSYEKL. This CDR3 has 16 amino acids. Trimming took 1 base from V and 0 from J; bases not matched to a gene: 2. DNA for the CDR3: TGCGCCAGCAGCCAAGTACAGGGGGGCTCTGGAAACACCATATATTTT. Amino acids: CASSQVQGGSGNTIYF.